Following are 8 T cell receptor beta chains from one sample sequenced in a study of prognosis after radiotherapy for stage I lung cancer. Amplicons of TCR beta CDR3 were generated from genomic DNA by two-round multiplex PCR. Amplification in first-round PCR relied on primers specific to each TRBV and TRBJ gene. TCRdb ran MiXCR on the multiplex PCR reads and lists one entry per CDR3 protein. The sample records around 16,000 distinct CDR3 sequences, under 50% being singletons. The sequencing here drew on PBMCs, taken before or after stereotactic body radiation therapy (not recorded which). The receptor set was obtained from a donor at least 50 years old with non-small cell lung cancer.

The V gene is TRBV6-1, the J gene TRBJ2-5, with 7 bases matching TRBD2. This CDR3 contains 13 residues. Unmatched junction bases numbered 8, after V lost 8 bases and J lost 5 bases. Germline V gene sequence: CDR1 MNHNS, CDR2 SASEGT. The CDR3 region has the DNA TGTGCCAGCGGGGGGGGAGGTGAGGAGACCCAGTACTTC. Amino acids: CASGGGGEETQYF.

This clonotype was counted at least ten times. This chain joins TRBV19 and TRBJ1-1, with unresolved D. V dropped 0 bases and J dropped 5 bases, with 10 bases sitting between them. In germline, CDR1 is LNHDA, CDR2 SQIVND (reference sequence). This CDR3 is built from 14 residues. The CDR3 region is CASSIEGVKTEAFF. CDR3 nucleotide sequence: TGTGCCAGTAGTATAGAGGGAGTTAAGACTGAAGCTTTCTTT.

This chain connects TRBV6-1 to TRBJ2-1, with D possibly TRBD2 on 6 matching bases. The germline V gene encodes CDR1 MNHNS and CDR2 SASEGT. Trimming cost V 6 bases and J 5 bases, with 20 bases left between them. The CDR3 is made up of 16 amino acids. The CDR3 loop reads CASRVLRSGHNNEQFF. The CDR3 DNA sequence: TGTGCCAGCAGGGTCTTACGTAGCGGACATAACAATGAGCAGTTCTTC.

V is TRBV24-1 and J is TRBJ2-3; 9 bases are a match to TRBD1. The CDR3 is made up of 14 amino acids. Germline CDR1 reads KGHDR; CDR2 reads SFDVKD. After removal of 9 bases from V and 3 bases from J, the junction contained 6 bases not matched to a gene. CDR3 protein: CATSEGQGTDTQYF. The DNA of the CDR3 is TGTGCCACCTCAGAGGGACAGGGAACAGATACGCAGTATTTT.

V gene TRBV20-1 combines with J gene TRBJ1-2, with D possibly TRBD1 on 6 matching bases. CDR3 length: 11 residues. Germline CDR1 reads DFQATT; CDR2 reads SNEGSKA (reference sequence). V shed 3 bases and J shed 5 bases, with 7 bases lying between them. Here the CDR3 reads CSASQGYGYTF. The CDR3 bases are TGCAGTGCTAGTCAGGGGTATGGCTACACCTTC.

Concerning this clonotype: Germline and junction disagree at one end, which may indicate a read error. V and J are TRBV6-4 and TRBJ1-1; 8 bases match TRBD1. Looked up from germline, CDR1 is MRHNA and CDR2 is SNTAGT. This CDR3 is 16 amino acids long. CDR3 nucleotides: TGTGCCAGCAGTTACTCCCGCGGGACAGGCCACGCTGAAGCTTTCTTT. Translating it yields CASSYSRGTGHAEAFF.

A note on this clonotype: The junction departs from germline at one end; a sequencing error may be responsible. The gene calls are TRBV10-3 and TRBJ2-2; 7 bases match TRBD1. From germline, CDR1 is ENHRY and CDR2 SYGVKD. The CDR3 runs to 15 residues. This CDR3 reads CAISEGQHNTGELFF. CDR3 coding DNA: TGTGCCATCAGCGAGGGACAGCATAACACCGGGGAGCTTTTTTTT.

Ten or more counts support this clonotype. The chain combines TRBV11-2 with TRBJ2-1; weak D call: TRBD2 (6 bases). This CDR3 spans 15 amino acids. V lost 3 bases and J 8 bases, leaving 17 bases between the germline ends. Germline V gene data show CDR1 as SGHAT and CDR2 as FQNNGV. The CDR3 DNA reads TGTGCCAGCAGCTTTCGGGTACAGAGGGAGGATGAGCAGTTCTTC. Translated, it gives CASSFRVQREDEQFF. The entire variable domain, with the rest obtained from reference TRBV11-2 and TRBJ2-1, is as follows: EAGVAQSPRYKIIEKRQSVAFWCNPISGHATLYWYQQILGQGPKLLIQFQNNGVVDDSQLPKDRFSAERLKGVDSTLKIQPAKLEDSAVYLCASSFRVQREDEQFFGPGTRLTVL.